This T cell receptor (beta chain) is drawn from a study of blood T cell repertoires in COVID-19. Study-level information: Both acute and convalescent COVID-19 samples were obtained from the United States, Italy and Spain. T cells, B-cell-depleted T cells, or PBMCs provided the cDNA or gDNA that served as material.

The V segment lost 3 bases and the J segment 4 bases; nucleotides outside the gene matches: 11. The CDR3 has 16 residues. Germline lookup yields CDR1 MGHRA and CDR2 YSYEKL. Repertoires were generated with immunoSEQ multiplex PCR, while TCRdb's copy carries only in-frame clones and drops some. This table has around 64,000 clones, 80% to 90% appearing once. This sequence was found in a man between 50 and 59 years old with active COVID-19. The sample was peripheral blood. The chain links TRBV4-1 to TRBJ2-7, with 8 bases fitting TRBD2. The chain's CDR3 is CASSHGVGAGEYEQYF. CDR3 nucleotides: TGCGCCAGCAGCCACGGAGTGGGAGCGGGGGAATACGAGCAGTACTTC.